These 16 T cell receptor beta chains share one sample of origin, sequenced in a study of blood T cell repertoires in COVID-19. Here immunoSEQ multiplex PCR was the method, and the copy in TCRdb shows in-frame clones only, minus some. The sample yields some 140,000 clones, around 81% seen once. Material for sequencing was peripheral blood. The receptor set was obtained from a human donor in a cohort sampled during active COVID-19.

This rearrangement joins TRBV14 to TRBJ2-5; 14 nucleotides line up with TRBD2. Germline V gives CDR1 SGHDN, CDR2 FVKESK. The length of the CDR3 is 17 residues. Losses at the gene ends were 2 bases for V and 2 bases for J; bases not matched to a gene: 4. CDR3 DNA: TGTGCCAGCAGCCAACGCGGACTAGCGGGGGGACAAGAGACCCAGTACTTC. Translated, it gives CASSQRGLAGGQETQYF.

The chain employs TRBV5-1 and TRBJ1-1; D unresolved. The length of the CDR3 is 15 residues. Trimming left V 4 bases short and J 5 bases short, with 18 bases between. In germline, CDR1 is SGHRS, CDR2 YFSETQ. The CDR3 spells CASSLRALGGTEAFF. CDR3 sequence (DNA): TGCGCCAGCAGCCTAAGGGCCCTGGGAGGGACTGAAGCTTTCTTT.

The chain carries TRBV30 and TRBJ2-2; a weak D match, TRBD2 (6 bases). Germline V gives CDR1 GTSNPN, CDR2 SVGIG (reference sequence). The CDR3 totals 15 residues. Trimming pared 0 bases from V and 5 bases from J, leaving 13 bases between. In DNA, the CDR3 is TGTGCCTGGAGTGTTCATACGGGAGTAACCGGGGAGCTGTTTTTT. It specifies CAWSVHTGVTGELFF. The entire variable domain, with the rest obtained from reference TRBV30 and TRBJ2-2, is as follows: SQTIHQWPATLVQPVGSPLSLECTVEGTSNPNLYWYRQAAGRGLQLLFYSVGIGQISSEVPQNLSASRPQDRQFILSSKKLLLSDSGFYLCAWSVHTGVTGELFFGEGSRLTVL.

The chain employs TRBV6-1 and TRBJ1-2; 7 bases line up with TRBD1. J lost 7 bases, V lost 3 bases, and 8 bases had no gene match. CDR3 length equals 14 residues. Germline V gene lookup returns CDR1 MNHNS and CDR2 SASEGT. For the CDR3, the DNA is TGTGCCAGCAGTGATTGGGACAGACGAGCTGGCTACACCTTC. This sequence encodes CASSDWDRRAGYTF.

The rearrangement uses TRBV18 and TRBJ1-4; D is possibly TRBD1 (5 bases). CDR3 size: 14 residues. Per the germline V gene, CDR1 is KGHSH and CDR2 is LQKENI. The V gene lost 7 bases and the J gene lost 8 bases, with 17 bases spanning the gap. As DNA, the CDR3 is TGTGCCAGCTTTTCGGGACGGGGACTCGAAAAACTGTTTTTT. This sequence encodes CASFSGRGLEKLFF.

This clone was observed a few times. The CDR3 sequence is CASSLTGSRNQPQHF. CDR3 sequence (DNA): TGTGCCAGCAGCTTGACAGGGTCCCGCAATCAGCCCCAGCATTTT. V is TRBV11-2 and J is TRBJ1-5, with 7 bases matching TRBD1. V gave up 3 bases and J gave up 2 bases; unmatched junction bases: 4. The V gene's germline CDR1 is SGHAT and CDR2 FQNNGV. This CDR3 has 15 amino acids. The full variable domain, its missing parts supplied by reference TRBV11-2 and TRBJ1-5, is EAGVAQSPRYKIIEKRQSVAFWCNPISGHATLYWYQQILGQGPKLLIQFQNNGVVDDSQLPKDRFSAERLKGVDSTLKIQPAKLEDSAVYLCASSLTGSRNQPQHFGDGTRLSIL.

The chain combines TRBV6-5 with TRBJ1-3, with 9 bases matching TRBD1. Unmatched junction bases numbered 7, after V lost 2 bases and J lost 8 bases. This CDR3 has 15 amino acids. Germline V gene sequence: CDR1 MNHEY, CDR2 SVGAGI. CDR3 nucleotide sequence: TGTGCCAGCAGTTACGAAACAGGGGGCTGCGACACCATATATTTT. It yields the protein CASSYETGGCDTIYF.

This clone has just one count. The chain employs TRBV10-3 and TRBJ1-1; TRBD1 agrees at 7 bases. Looked up from germline, CDR1 is ENHRY and CDR2 is SYGVKD. With V trimmed by 0 bases and J by 4 bases, 8 bases remained unmatched. The CDR3 is made up of 16 amino acids. The CDR3 nucleotides are TGTGCCATCAGTGAGTCGGACAGGCAAGGGAGCACTGAAGCTTTCTTT. Translated, it gives CAISESDRQGSTEAFF.

The chain joins TRBV2 to TRBJ2-7; D is undetermined. CDR1 is SNHLY, CDR2 FYNNEI, per germline. CDR3 length: 14 residues. The V end lost 4 bases, the J end lost 2 bases, and 12 bases lay between the germline ends. The CDR3 DNA reads as TGTGCCAGCAGTGTGGCACCTCCGCCCTACGAGCAGTACTTC. Its protein is CASSVAPPPYEQYF.

The gene calls are TRBV3-1 (or the pseudogene TRBV3-2) and TRBJ1-5; D is uncertain. Germline V gene data show CDR1 as LGHDT and CDR2 as YNNKEL (reference sequence). This CDR3 contains 12 residues. V lost 1 base, J lost 9 bases, and 7 bases lay in between. In DNA, the CDR3 is TGTGCCAGCAGCCAAGGGGGAGGGCCCCAGCATTTT. Residues: CASSQGGGPQHF.

Comment on this clone: Since a much larger clone is just one base distant, this may be a read error. The V call is TRBV3-1 (or the pseudogene TRBV3-2), the J call TRBJ1-4; 9 bases fit TRBD1. The CDR3 sequence is 14 residues long. The V and J ends lost 3 bases and 7 bases, in that order; junction bases with no gene match: 3. Per the germline V gene, CDR1 is LGHDT and CDR2 is YNNKEL (reference sequence). Here the CDR3 DNA reads TGTGCCAGCAGCCACACAGGGGGCGGTGAAAAACTGTTTTTT. Amino acids: CASSHTGGGEKLFF.

This chain uses TRBV6-1 with TRBJ2-7; D might be TRBD1 (6 bases). Trimming pared 3 bases from V and 3 bases from J, leaving 12 bases between. This CDR3 has 14 residues. Germline loops: CDR1 MNHNS, CDR2 SASEGT. This CDR3 reads CASSEPDRLYEQYF. The CDR3 region has the DNA TGTGCCAGCAGTGAGCCAGACAGGCTCTACGAGCAGTACTTC.

The chain joins TRBV3-1 (or the pseudogene TRBV3-2) to TRBJ1-1; the D is unclear. Germline CDR1 reads LGHDT; CDR2 reads YNNKEL (reference sequence). Trimming took off 2 bases at V and 1 base at J, with 8 bases between the two ends. The CDR3 loop spans 14 amino acids. CDR3 DNA sequence: TGTGCCAGCAGCCAACGAGGGAAGAACACTGAAGCTTTCTTT. This encodes CASSQRGKNTEAFF.

V usage is TRBV28 and J usage is TRBJ2-7, with D perhaps TRBD2 (7 bases). Trimming left V 6 bases short and J 7 bases short, with 22 bases between. CDR1 and CDR2 (germline): MDHEN, SYDVKM. This CDR3 is built from 15 residues. The CDR3 coding sequence is TGTGCCAGCAGCCCCCAGGACGGGGGGCCTAGTGAGCAGTACTTC. It codes for CASSPQDGGPSEQYF.

This clone showed up just once. CDR3 coding DNA: TGTGCCAGCAGTATATCCTACGAGCAGTACTTC. Protein product: CASSISYEQYF. This chain links TRBV12-3 or TRBV12-4 with TRBJ2-7; no firm D call. The CDR3 covers 11 residues. Trimming pared 5 bases from V and 1 base from J, leaving 3 bases between.

This chain connects TRBV6-6 to TRBJ2-5; no firm D call. Germline V gives CDR1 MNHNY, CDR2 SVGAGI (reference sequence). V lost 4 bases, J lost 3 bases, and 18 bases lay in between. This CDR3 spans 16 amino acids. The CDR3 DNA follows: TGTGCCAGCAGTTCCCCTGACAAAAATCTAAAAGAGACCCAGTACTTC. Its protein product is CASSSPDKNLKETQYF.